A single sample is the source of the 27 T cell receptor beta chains below, sequenced in a study of graft-versus-host responses after intestinal transplantation. Method: immunoSEQ multiplex PCR; TCRdb's copy keeps in-frame clones and lacks some. The repertoire holds about 17,000 clones, about two fifths seen once, with over 3% in the top ten. The culture paired around 200,000 irradiated violet-dye-labeled stimulators with around 200,000 CFSE-labeled responders. Sequenced material: alloreactive CD8+ T cells from a mixed lymphocyte reaction culture, taken before intestinal transplant. Subset described: CFSE-low proliferating T cells sorted from roughly six-day pre-transplant mixed lymphocyte reaction (GvH or HvG direction). Receptor source: a human patient who received an intestinal transplant.

This clone was observed once. This chain links TRBV6-5 with TRBJ1-1, with unresolved D. V gave up 4 bases and J gave up 5 bases, with 11 bases separating them. This CDR3 is built from 13 residues. From germline, CDR1 is MNHEY and CDR2 SVGAGI. CDR3 loop: CASSFRRWTEAFF. DNA of the CDR3: TGTGCCAGCAGTTTTCGGAGGTGGACTGAAGCTTTCTTT.

In this sample, this clone turned up a few times. The chain combines TRBV27 with TRBJ2-2, with a possible D match to TRBD2 (5 bases). The CDR3 covers 15 residues. V was pared by 6 bases and J by 2 bases, with 13 bases between. Germline V gene data show CDR1 as MNHEY and CDR2 as SMNVEV (reference sequence). CDR3 protein: CASRDYKRNTGELFF. The CDR3 DNA sequence: TGTGCCAGCAGAGACTATAAGCGTAACACCGGGGAGCTGTTTTTT.

This clone turned up a few times. This chain uses TRBV19 with TRBJ2-3, with D unclear. CDR1 is LNHDA and CDR2 is SQIVND in the germline V gene (reference sequence). This CDR3 is 14 amino acids long. Trimming pared 7 bases from V and 5 bases from J, leaving 16 bases between. The chain's CDR3 is CASNPESWGDTQYF. CDR3 DNA sequence: TGTGCCAGTAATCCCGAATCGTGGGGAGATACGCAGTATTTT. The entire variable domain, with the rest obtained from reference TRBV19 and TRBJ2-3, is as follows: DGGITQSPKYLFRKEGQNVTLSCEQNLNHDAMYWYRQDPGQGLRLIYYSQIVNDFQKGDIAEGYSVSREKKESFPLTVTSAQKNPTAFYLCASNPESWGDTQYFGPGTRLTVL.

This clone turned up a few times. The chain recombines TRBV6-5 with TRBJ1-1; 10 nucleotides agree with TRBD1. The ends lost 5 bases at V and 5 bases at J; junction bases unmatched: 8. Germline CDR1 reads MNHEY; CDR2 reads SVGAGI. The CDR3 has 15 residues. The CDR3 nucleotides read TGTGCCAGCAGTGCCGGGACAGGGGATTTTACTGAAGCTTTCTTT. This codes for CASSAGTGDFTEAFF.

This chain links TRBV4-1 with TRBJ1-2; 10 bases align to TRBD1. The J segment lost 5 bases and the V segment lost 3 bases, leaving 6 bases of the junction unmatched. Germline loops: CDR1 MGHRA, CDR2 YSYEKL. The CDR3 totals 15 residues. CDR3 DNA sequence: TGCGCCAGCAGCCACTGGGACAGGGGAGGGTATGGCTACACCTTC. This gives the protein CASSHWDRGGYGYTF.

The chain is built from TRBV4-1 and TRBJ2-5, with 9 bases aligning to TRBD2. J was trimmed by 5 bases and V by 4 bases; bases with no gene match: 17. The CDR3 has 18 residues. Germline assignment: CDR1 MGHRA and CDR2 YSYEKL. This chain's CDR3 is CASSRAALLAGVGETQYF. DNA of the CDR3: TGCGCCAGCAGCCGAGCAGCCTTATTAGCGGGAGTAGGGGAGACCCAGTACTTC.

This clone was seen a handful of times. This chain links TRBV30 with TRBJ1-1, with unresolved D. V was cut by 5 bases and J by 10 bases, with 20 bases left in between. CDR1 is GTSNPN and CDR2 is SVGIG in the germline V gene (reference sequence). CDR3 size: 13 residues. The chain's CDR3 is CAWWRLRARPAFF. In DNA, the CDR3 is TGTGCCTGGTGGCGACTCCGGGCCCGGCCAGCTTTCTTT.

V is TRBV9 and J is TRBJ2-1; 12 nucleotides line up with TRBD2. This CDR3 is 16 amino acids long. Trimming at V came to 3 bases and at J to 7 bases, leaving 8 bases not matched to a gene. Germline lookup yields CDR1 SGDLS and CDR2 YYNGEE. This chain's CDR3 is CASSARTSGTLNEQFF. The CDR3 DNA is TGTGCCAGCAGCGCGAGGACTAGCGGGACCCTTAATGAGCAGTTCTTC. Filled out from reference TRBV9 and TRBJ2-1, the complete variable domain reads DSGVTQTPKHLITATGQRVTLRCSPRSGDLSVYWYQQSLDQGLQFLIQYYNGEERAKGNILERFSAQQFPDLHSELNLSSLELGDSALYFCASSARTSGTLNEQFFGPGTRLTVL.

In this sample, this clone turned up a few times. This rearrangement joins TRBV2 to TRBJ2-7, with TRBD1 matching over 10 bases. CDR1 and CDR2 (germline): SNHLY, FYNNEI. CDR3 length equals 15 residues. With 6 bases clipped from V and 2 bases from J, the junction kept 7 bases outside the gene matches. As DNA, the CDR3 is TGTGCCAGCAGGCAAGGGACAGGGGAGGCCTACGAGCAGTACTTC. Its protein is CASRQGTGEAYEQYF.

This rearrangement joins TRBV5-6 to TRBJ2-1; 14 bases agree with TRBD2. V was pared by 3 bases and J by 6 bases, with 8 bases of the junction left unmatched. The germline V gene has CDR1 SGHDT and CDR2 YYEEEE. The CDR3 covers 17 residues. CDR3: CASSSTSTSGRGNEQFF. CDR3 in DNA: TGTGCCAGCAGCTCCACCTCGACTAGCGGGAGGGGCAATGAGCAGTTCTTC.

The chain carries TRBV6-9 and TRBJ1-2; TRBD1 agrees at 8 bases. This CDR3 contains 14 residues. Germline loops: CDR1 MNHGY, CDR2 SVAAGI. V shed 3 bases and J 4 bases; nucleotides not matched to a gene: 4. CDR3 nucleotide sequence: TGTGCCAGCAGTTACTCAGGGGGCAGCTATGGCTACACCTTC. The encoded protein is CASSYSGGSYGYTF.

This chain links TRBV6-5 with TRBJ1-2; D might be TRBD1 (5 bases). V dropped 2 bases and J dropped 5 bases, with 12 bases sitting between them. The length of the CDR3 is 14 residues. The germline gives CDR1 MNHEY, CDR2 SVGAGI. This CDR3 reads CASSYGGSEYGYTF. The CDR3 DNA is TGTGCCAGCAGTTACGGGGGGTCGGAATATGGCTACACCTTC.

This chain connects TRBV6-5 to TRBJ1-2; D call uncertain. V dropped 5 bases and J dropped 3 bases, with 13 bases sitting between them. Germline V gene sequence: CDR1 MNHEY, CDR2 SVGAGI. The CDR3 contains 14 residues. The CDR3, as DNA: TGTGCCAGCAGTCCCCGGGCCAATTACTATGGCTACACCTTC. Translation gives CASSPRANYYGYTF.

This clone was observed a handful of times. The rearrangement links TRBV19 to TRBJ1-1; D is possibly TRBD1 (6 bases). V gave up 4 bases and J gave up 0 bases, with 15 bases separating them. This CDR3 region has 16 residues. Germline CDR1 LNHDA, CDR2 SQIVND (reference sequence). CDR3 region: CASSNRGLLLNTEAFF. The CDR3 region has the DNA TGTGCCAGTAGTAACCGGGGGCTATTGTTGAACACTGAAGCTTTCTTT.

The sample holds one count of this clone. The rearrangement uses TRBV5-5 and TRBJ1-1; TRBD1 is a possible D gene (5 bases). The ends were cut back, 6 bases at V and 12 bases at J, with 15 bases in the middle. Germline CDR1 reads SGHKS; CDR2 reads YYEKEE (reference sequence). CDR3 length: 11 residues. The CDR3, as DNA: TGTGCCAGCACCTCGGGGGTGTTATCTTTCTTT. Translated, it gives CASTSGVLSFF. Drawing the rest from reference TRBV5-5 and TRBJ1-1, the complete variable domain is DAGVTQSPTHLIKTRGQQVTLRCSPISGHKSVSWYQQVLGQGPQFIFQYYEKEERGRGNFPDRFSARQFPNYSSELNVNALLLGDSALYLCASTSGVLSFFGQGTRLTVV.

The chain carries TRBV6-5 and TRBJ2-5; TRBD2 matches 10 bases. There are 15 residues in the CDR3. Per the germline V gene, CDR1 is MNHEY and CDR2 is SVGAGI. V trimming: 7 bases; J trimming: 2 bases; junction bases outside the gene matches: 7. The CDR3: CASNIIAGGQETQYF. Written as DNA, the CDR3 is TGTGCCAGCAATATTATAGCGGGGGGACAAGAGACCCAGTACTTC.

This chain connects TRBV6-5 to TRBJ1-3; 7 bases line up with TRBD1. V trimming: 6 bases; J trimming: 6 bases; junction bases outside the gene matches: 5. The CDR3 sequence is 13 residues long. The germline V gene has CDR1 MNHEY and CDR2 SVGAGI. The CDR3 loop reads CASRPGQINTIYF. The CDR3 DNA reads as TGTGCCAGCAGACCGGGACAGATAAACACCATATATTTT.

This clone was seen a few times. Other DNA sequences in this sample translate to the same CDR3. This chain connects TRBV28 to TRBJ2-7; perhaps D is TRBD1 or TRBD2 (5 bases each). V lost 3 bases to trimming and J lost 3 bases, with 9 bases between them. Looked up from germline, CDR1 is MDHEN and CDR2 is SYDVKM. The CDR3 covers 13 residues. The CDR3 DNA sequence: TGTGCCAGCAGTTTTGGGGGTAACTACGAGCAGTACTTC. This encodes CASSFGGNYEQYF. Combining the CDR3 with reference TRBV28 and TRBJ2-7 gives the whole variable domain DVKVTQSSRYLVKRTGEKVFLECVQDMDHENMFWYRQDPGLGLRLIYFSYDVKMKEKGDIPEGYSVSREKKERFSLILESASTNQTSMYLCASSFGGNYEQYFGPGTRLTVT.

This sequence joins TRBV20-1 and TRBJ2-5; D is perhaps TRBD1 (6 bases). The CDR3 consists of 11 residues. Trimming removed 3 bases from V and 5 bases from J, with 7 bases in between. Germline V gene sequence: CDR1 DFQATT, CDR2 SNEGSKA (reference sequence). This CDR3 reads CSARRGETQYF. The CDR3 DNA reads TGCAGTGCTAGGAGGGGGGAGACCCAGTACTTC.

This clone has only a few counts. The chain uses TRBV9 and TRBJ2-1; D gene uncertain. The germline V gene has CDR1 SGDLS and CDR2 YYNGEE. V was pared by 2 bases and J by 3 bases, with 12 bases between. This CDR3 contains 15 residues. CDR3 in amino acids: CASSVDLGYYNEQFF. The DNA of the CDR3 is TGTGCCAGCAGCGTCGACCTTGGGTACTACAATGAGCAGTTCTTC.

This rearrangement joins TRBV2 to TRBJ2-7; TRBD1 might be the D (5 bases). Looked up from germline, CDR1 is SNHLY and CDR2 is FYNNEI. The length of the CDR3 is 12 residues. The germline V and J ends were trimmed by 7 bases and 3 bases, with 10 bases remaining between them. In nucleotides, the CDR3 is TGTGCCAGCACAGCAGGGTACTACGAGCAGTACTTC. Protein: CASTAGYYEQYF.

The chain uses TRBV27 and TRBJ1-1; the match to TRBD1 covers 8 bases. This CDR3 has 14 residues. Germline CDR1 MNHEY, CDR2 SMNVEV (reference sequence). V trimming: 2 bases; J trimming: 5 bases; junction bases outside the gene matches: 4. CDR3 sequence reads: CASSLSTGGTEAFF. The CDR3 nucleotides read TGTGCCAGCAGTTTAAGCACAGGGGGAACTGAAGCTTTCTTT.

The CDR3 DNA reads TGTGCCAGCAGCACCACTAGTTCCGAGCAGTTCTTC. Translating gives CASSTTSSEQFF. The chain links TRBV9 to TRBJ2-1; perhaps TRBD2 as D (5 bases). Germline V gives CDR1 SGDLS, CDR2 YYNGEE. V lost 4 bases and J 10 bases, leaving 12 bases between the germline ends. The CDR3 is made up of 12 amino acids.

The gene calls are TRBV28 and TRBJ2-1; 8 bases agree with TRBD1. J was trimmed by 2 bases and V by 5 bases; bases with no gene match: 8. Germline V gene sequence: CDR1 MDHEN, CDR2 SYDVKM. The CDR3 length is 16 residues. The CDR3 spells CASSKDREKTYNEQFF. CDR3 DNA: TGTGCCAGCAGTAAGGACAGGGAGAAGACCTACAATGAGCAGTTCTTC.

This chain uses TRBV9 with TRBJ2-6; tentatively, D is TRBD2 (6 bases). Trimming shortened V by 4 bases and J by 4 bases, and 21 bases separated the two germline ends. The CDR3 covers 18 residues. Per germline, CDR1 SGDLS and CDR2 YYNGEE. The CDR3 spells CASSNGPGVKGGANVLTF. The CDR3 bases are TGTGCCAGCAGCAACGGACCGGGGGTTAAGGGGGGGGCCAACGTCCTGACTTTC. Full variable domain (rest looked up from reference TRBV9 and TRBJ2-6): DSGVTQTPKHLITATGQRVTLRCSPRSGDLSVYWYQQSLDQGLQFLIQYYNGEERAKGNILERFSAQQFPDLHSELNLSSLELGDSALYFCASSNGPGVKGGANVLTFGAGSRLTVL.

A single count supports this clone. The gene calls are TRBV5-1 and TRBJ2-1; TRBD2 agrees at 11 bases. CDR1 SGHRS and CDR2 YFSETQ come from the germline V gene. The junction had 5 bases not matched to a gene; V was cut back by 2 bases and J by 4 bases. The CDR3 is 16 residues long. CDR3 sequence reads: CASSLVAGGPYNEQFF. The CDR3 DNA reads TGCGCCAGCAGCTTAGTAGCGGGAGGGCCGTACAATGAGCAGTTCTTC.

The chain employs TRBV5-1 and TRBJ2-7; D gene unclear. V lost 0 bases and J lost 4, with 8 bases in between. The CDR3 covers 13 residues. Germline values: CDR1 SGHRS, CDR2 YFSETQ. CDR3 protein: CASSLESSYEQYF. The CDR3 region has the DNA TGCGCCAGCAGCTTGGAGTCGAGTTACGAGCAGTACTTC.